The entry below describes one T cell receptor (beta chain). The assay was immunoSEQ multiplex PCR, and TCRdb's table has in-frame clones only and misses some. Seen here are around 78,000 clones, 90% to 95% observed once, and the top ten hold 0.26%. Per the germline V gene, CDR1 is MNHNS and CDR2 is SASEGT. The CDR3 totals 17 residues. J gave up 5 bases and V 4 bases, and 13 bases lay outside the gene matches. The data derive from a study of technical replicates of blood from several donors. This TCR was sampled from a human donor in good health. The chain links TRBV6-1 to TRBJ2-7; 11 bases agree with TRBD2. The material sequenced was T cells isolated from PBMCs. CDR3 coding DNA: TGTGCCAGCAGTGCGCTAGCGGGGGGATCCGGGAACCACGAGCAGTACTTC. It is translated as CASSALAGGSGNHEQYF.